The 14 T cell receptor beta chains below were found in one sample sequenced in a study of T cells in localized non-small cell lung cancer (dated by TCRdb to about 2020). Library construction relied on the immunoSEQ multiplex PCR assay. In its TCRdb copy, this immuneACCESS table keeps in-frame sequences only and misses some clones. Where compared with another copy, unresolved V genes explain less than half of these, and the others have no known cause. The sample profile shows about 77,000 clones; roughly 91% of them were found once. Clones ranked in the top ten supply around a fifth of the sample. Specimen: peripheral blood, collected before any cancer treatment. The receptors were sampled from a woman between 35 and 75 years old with stage I squamous cell lung carcinoma.

This clone was seen a single time. The J gene is TRBJ2-7, the V gene TRBV5-1; perhaps TRBD1 as D (7 bases). V lost 0 bases to trimming and J lost 2 bases, with 12 bases between them. CDR3 length: 15 residues. The V gene's germline CDR1 is SGHRS and CDR2 YFSETQ. CDR3 coding DNA: TGCGCCAGCAGCTTGGGCGGGGACAGCACCTACGAGCAGTACTTC. Its translation is CASSLGGDSTYEQYF.

V is TRBV30 and J is TRBJ1-5; no firm D call. Per the germline V gene, CDR1 is GTSNPN and CDR2 is SVGIG (reference sequence). The CDR3 runs 13 residues. V lost 3 bases to trimming and J lost 7 bases, with 13 bases between them. The CDR3 reads CAWSQNRRQPQHF. Here the CDR3 DNA reads TGTGCCTGGAGCCAGAATCGCCGCCAGCCCCAGCATTTT.

This clone has a single count. The rearrangement links TRBV6-5 to TRBJ1-1, with TRBD1 matching 12 bases. The CDR3 runs 14 residues. Trimming took 6 bases from V and 7 from J; bases not matched to a gene: 6. Germline values: CDR1 MNHEY, CDR2 SVGAGI. The CDR3 loop reads CASSWGQGAGEAFF. CDR3 sequence (DNA): TGTGCCAGCAGCTGGGGACAGGGGGCCGGTGAAGCTTTCTTT.

The CDR3 region has the DNA TGTGCCAGTAGTCCCAGGGACAGTAGCAATCAGCCCCAGCATTTT. It encodes CASSPRDSSNQPQHF. The chain combines TRBV19 with TRBJ1-5; 7 nucleotides line up with TRBD1. Germline V gene data show CDR1 as LNHDA and CDR2 as SQIVND (reference sequence). This CDR3 is built from 15 residues. J was trimmed by 0 bases and V by 5 bases; bases with no gene match: 4.

This chain links TRBV6-6 with TRBJ2-4, with TRBD1 matching 10 bases. The CDR3 runs to 14 residues. Germline CDR1 is MNHNY and CDR2 is SVGAGI (reference sequence). The CDR3, as DNA: TGTGGTACCGGACAGGGGGAGGCCAAAAACATTCAGTACTTC. As protein: CGTGQGEAKNIQYF.

The chain couples TRBV11-2 to TRBJ1-2, with 7 bases identical to TRBD1. The length of the CDR3 is 14 residues. The germline gives CDR1 SGHAT, CDR2 FQNNGV. Trimming at V came to 5 bases and at J to 0 bases, leaving 3 bases not matched to a gene. CDR3 protein: CASSMTGPNYGYTF. DNA of the CDR3: TGTGCCAGCAGCATGACAGGGCCTAACTATGGCTACACCTTC.

The chain has TRBV19 and TRBJ1-2, with a possible D match to TRBD1 (5 bases). Germline V CDR1 and CDR2: LNHDA, SQIVND (reference sequence). V was shortened by 6 bases and J by 7 bases, with 21 bases between the two germline ends. This CDR3 has 15 amino acids. The CDR3 region is CASSHGTARRGGYTF. CDR3 DNA: TGTGCCAGTAGCCACGGGACCGCACGTCGTGGTGGCTACACCTTC.

The genes are TRBV5-4 and TRBJ2-5; D perhaps matches TRBD2 (6 bases). The CDR3 extends over 14 amino acids. The germline CDR1 and CDR2 sequences are SGHNT and YYREEE (reference sequence). Between the trimmed V and J ends, which lost 6 bases and 2 bases, there was a span of 14 bases. DNA of the CDR3: TGTGCCAGCATGGAGGGCACGGCACAAGAGACCCAGTACTTC. Its protein product is CASMEGTAQETQYF.

This chain uses TRBV7-2 with TRBJ2-5; the D gene is possibly TRBD1 (6 bases). This CDR3 has 15 amino acids. The germline gives CDR1 SGHTA, CDR2 FQGNSA. V was trimmed by 2 bases and J by 3 bases, leaving 13 bases between them. CDR3 residues: CASSLKGRGKETQYF. Here the CDR3 DNA reads TGTGCCAGCAGCTTAAAGGGCAGGGGTAAAGAGACCCAGTACTTC. The whole variable domain, remainder taken from reference TRBV7-2 and TRBJ2-5, is GAGVSQSPSNKVTEKGKDVELRCDPISGHTALYWYRQSLGQGLEFLIYFQGNSAPDKSGLPSDRFSAERTGGSVSTLTIQRTQQEDSAVYLCASSLKGRGKETQYFGPGTRLLVL.

The rearrangement uses TRBV5-5 and TRBJ2-3, with a possible D match to TRBD2 (6 bases). In germline, CDR1 is SGHKS, CDR2 YYEKEE (reference sequence). V lost 5 bases and J 5 bases, leaving 18 bases between the germline ends. This CDR3 has 15 amino acids. The CDR3 protein is CASRRTGVGGDTQYF. CDR3 coding DNA: TGTGCCAGCAGGCGAACGGGGGTCGGAGGAGATACGCAGTATTTT.

The CDR3 loop reads CSVVDRDHQPQHF. CDR3 coding DNA: TGCAGCGTTGTAGACAGGGACCATCAGCCCCAGCATTTT. This chain joins TRBV29-1 and TRBJ1-5; TRBD1 agrees at 7 bases. V shed 4 bases and J 5 bases; nucleotides not matched to a gene: 5. The germline gives CDR1 SQVTM, CDR2 ANQGSEA. There are 13 residues in the CDR3.

The chain employs TRBV7-9 and TRBJ2-5; D is perhaps TRBD1 (6 bases). V was pared by 0 bases and J by 7 bases, with 12 bases between. The CDR3 extends over 14 amino acids. Germline V gene lookup returns CDR1 SEHNR and CDR2 FQNEAQ (reference sequence). Here the CDR3 DNA reads TGTGCCAGCAGCTTAGCGGGGGCGGATGGGACCCAGTACTTC. Residues: CASSLAGADGTQYF.

The chain uses TRBV15 and TRBJ2-6; D uncertain. The length of the CDR3 is 22 residues. V gave up 7 bases and J gave up 0 bases, with 31 bases separating them. CDR1 LNHNV and CDR2 YYDKDF come from the germline V gene (reference sequence). The CDR3 here is CATMGRVGPTNLSFSGANVLTF. The CDR3 DNA reads as TGTGCCACCATGGGTAGGGTTGGGCCCACAAACTTATCGTTCTCTGGGGCCAACGTCCTGACTTTC.

V is TRBV4-2 and J is TRBJ1-4; D gene uncertain. V was shortened by 0 bases and J by 8 bases, with 13 bases between the two germline ends. The germline CDR1 and CDR2 sequences are LGHNA and YNFKEQ. This CDR3 is built from 15 residues. The CDR3: CASSQEAGVEEKLFF. In DNA, the CDR3 is TGTGCCAGCAGCCAAGAAGCCGGGGTAGAAGAAAAACTGTTTTTT.